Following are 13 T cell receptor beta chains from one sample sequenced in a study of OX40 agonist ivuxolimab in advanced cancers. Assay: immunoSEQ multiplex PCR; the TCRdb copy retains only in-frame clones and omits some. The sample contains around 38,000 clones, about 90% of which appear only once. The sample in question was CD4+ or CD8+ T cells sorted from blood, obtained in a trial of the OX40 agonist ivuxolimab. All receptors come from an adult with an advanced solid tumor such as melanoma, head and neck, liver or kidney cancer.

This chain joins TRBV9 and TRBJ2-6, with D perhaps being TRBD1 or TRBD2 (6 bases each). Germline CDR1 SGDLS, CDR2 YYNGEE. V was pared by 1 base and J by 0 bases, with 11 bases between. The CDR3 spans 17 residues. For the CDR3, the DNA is TGTGCCAGCAGCGTAAAGGGGGGCCCCTCTGGGGCCAACGTCCTGACTTTC. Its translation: CASSVKGGPSGANVLTF.

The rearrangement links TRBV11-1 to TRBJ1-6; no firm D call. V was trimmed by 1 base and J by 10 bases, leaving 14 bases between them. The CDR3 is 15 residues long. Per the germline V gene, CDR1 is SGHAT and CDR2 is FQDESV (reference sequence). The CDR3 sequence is CASSLVREGRSPLHF. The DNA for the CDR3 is TGTGCCAGCAGCTTAGTTAGGGAAGGTAGATCACCCCTCCACTTT.

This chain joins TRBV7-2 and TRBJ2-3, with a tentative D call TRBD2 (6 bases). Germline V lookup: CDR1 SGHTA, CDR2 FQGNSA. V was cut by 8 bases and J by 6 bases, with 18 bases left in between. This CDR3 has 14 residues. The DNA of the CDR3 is TGTGCCAGCGCCTGGACTAACCCTCGTGATACGCAGTATTTT. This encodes CASAWTNPRDTQYF.

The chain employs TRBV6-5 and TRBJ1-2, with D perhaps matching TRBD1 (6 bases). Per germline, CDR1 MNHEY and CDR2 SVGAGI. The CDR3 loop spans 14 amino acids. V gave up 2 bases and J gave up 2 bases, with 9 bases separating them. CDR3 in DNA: TGTGCCAGCAGTTACCCCGGGACAAACTATGGCTACACCTTC. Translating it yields CASSYPGTNYGYTF.

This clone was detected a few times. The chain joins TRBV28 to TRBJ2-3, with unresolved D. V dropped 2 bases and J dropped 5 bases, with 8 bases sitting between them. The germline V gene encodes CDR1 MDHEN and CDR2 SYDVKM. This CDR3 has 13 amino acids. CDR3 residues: CASSLANGDTQYF. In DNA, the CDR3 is TGTGCCAGCAGTTTAGCGAATGGAGATACGCAGTATTTT.

The CDR3 here is CASSLDYSTDTQYF. CDR3 in DNA: TGTGCCAGCAGCTTAGACTATTCGACAGATACGCAGTATTTT. The chain has TRBV7-9 and TRBJ2-3; D not resolved. CDR1 and CDR2 from the germline V gene are SEHNR and FQNEAQ (reference sequence). V lost 1 base and J 3 bases, leaving 8 bases between the germline ends. The CDR3 contains 14 residues.

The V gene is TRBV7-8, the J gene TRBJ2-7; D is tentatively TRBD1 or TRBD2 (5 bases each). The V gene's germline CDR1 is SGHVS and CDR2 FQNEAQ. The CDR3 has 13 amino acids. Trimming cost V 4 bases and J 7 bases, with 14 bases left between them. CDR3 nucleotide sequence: TGTGCCAGCAGCTGGGGGTTGGGAGATGAGCAGTACGTC. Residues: CASSWGLGDEQYV.

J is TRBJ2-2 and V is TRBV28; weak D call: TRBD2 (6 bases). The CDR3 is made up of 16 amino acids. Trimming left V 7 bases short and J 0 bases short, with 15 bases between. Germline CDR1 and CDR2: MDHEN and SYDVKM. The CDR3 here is CASKLSGTTNTGELFF. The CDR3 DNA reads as TGTGCCAGCAAACTTAGCGGAACAACGAACACCGGGGAGCTGTTTTTT. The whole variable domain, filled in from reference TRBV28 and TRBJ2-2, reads DVKVTQSSRYLVKRTGEKVFLECVQDMDHENMFWYRQDPGLGLRLIYFSYDVKMKEKGDIPEGYSVSREKKERFSLILESASTNQTSMYLCASKLSGTTNTGELFFGEGSRLTVL.

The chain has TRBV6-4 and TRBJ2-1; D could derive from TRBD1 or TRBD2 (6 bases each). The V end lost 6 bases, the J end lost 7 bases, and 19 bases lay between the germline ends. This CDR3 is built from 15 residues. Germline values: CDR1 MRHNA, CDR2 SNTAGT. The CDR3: CASRVSVRGVNEQFF. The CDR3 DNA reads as TGTGCCAGCAGGGTTTCGGTGAGGGGGGTAAATGAGCAGTTCTTC.

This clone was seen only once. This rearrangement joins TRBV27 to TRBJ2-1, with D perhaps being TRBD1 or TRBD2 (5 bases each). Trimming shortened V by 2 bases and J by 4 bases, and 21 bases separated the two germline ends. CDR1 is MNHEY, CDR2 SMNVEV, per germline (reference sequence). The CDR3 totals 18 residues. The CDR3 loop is CASSLPPSEGSVYNEQFF. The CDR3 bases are TGTGCCAGCAGTTTACCCCCCTCAGAGGGGAGCGTTTACAATGAGCAGTTCTTC.

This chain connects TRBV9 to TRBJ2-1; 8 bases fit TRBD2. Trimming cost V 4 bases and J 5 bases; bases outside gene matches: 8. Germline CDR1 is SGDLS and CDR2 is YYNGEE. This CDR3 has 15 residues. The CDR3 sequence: CASSPGSGGHNEQFF. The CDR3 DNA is TGTGCCAGCAGCCCTGGGAGCGGGGGACACAATGAGCAGTTCTTC.

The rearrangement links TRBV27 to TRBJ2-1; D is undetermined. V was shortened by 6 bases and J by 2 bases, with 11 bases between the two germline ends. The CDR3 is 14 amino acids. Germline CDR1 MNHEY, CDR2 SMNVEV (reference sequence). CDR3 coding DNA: TGTGCCAGCAGAGAAACGGGCCCCTACAATGAGCAGTTCTTC. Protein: CASRETGPYNEQFF.

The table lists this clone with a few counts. This chain's CDR3 is CASSQDSQAAGTQYF. The CDR3 DNA is TGCGCCAGCAGCCAAGATTCACAGGCCGCAGGGACCCAGTACTTC. The chain employs TRBV4-3 and TRBJ2-5; TRBD1 is a possible D gene (5 bases). V lost 0 bases, J lost 7 bases, and 15 bases lay in between. This CDR3 comprises 15 residues. In germline, CDR1 is LGHNA, CDR2 YSLEER.